This T cell receptor beta chain was identified during a study of graft-versus-host responses after intestinal transplantation. Whole-study context: Transplantation in recipients was multivisceral, liver-intestinal, or isolated intestinal. Among the recipients, all got anti-thymocyte globulin induction and then tacrolimus and steroids for around 3 years.

The table lists this clone with a few counts. As yet, its antigen is unknown. Grafts had their tissue processed, releasing intraepithelial and lamina propria lymphocytes. Broader study findings: Levels of circulating GvH clones at their peak were associated with early post-transplant HvG declines. Researchers found GvH clones in recipient marrow, and some showed up first in ileum or blood.

Data came from immunoSEQ multiplex PCR; TCRdb stores just in-frame clones and leaves some out. The sample includes approximately 16,000 clones, approximately 70% of them seen just once. Here the sequenced sample was ileum tissue, taken 700 to 800 days after intestinal transplantation. The clonotype originates from a human patient who received an intestinal transplant, so some T cells may come from the graft donor.

The CDR3 nucleotides are TGTGCCAGCAGTGAAGGGGCAGGGGACTCAGATACGCAGTATTTT. Amino acids: CASSEGAGDSDTQYF. This chain connects TRBV6-1 to TRBJ2-3; possibly TRBD1 or TRBD2 for D (6 bases each). V was clipped by 1 base and J by 4 bases, with 12 bases between them. The germline V gene has CDR1 MNHNS and CDR2 SASEGT. The CDR3 is 15 amino acids.